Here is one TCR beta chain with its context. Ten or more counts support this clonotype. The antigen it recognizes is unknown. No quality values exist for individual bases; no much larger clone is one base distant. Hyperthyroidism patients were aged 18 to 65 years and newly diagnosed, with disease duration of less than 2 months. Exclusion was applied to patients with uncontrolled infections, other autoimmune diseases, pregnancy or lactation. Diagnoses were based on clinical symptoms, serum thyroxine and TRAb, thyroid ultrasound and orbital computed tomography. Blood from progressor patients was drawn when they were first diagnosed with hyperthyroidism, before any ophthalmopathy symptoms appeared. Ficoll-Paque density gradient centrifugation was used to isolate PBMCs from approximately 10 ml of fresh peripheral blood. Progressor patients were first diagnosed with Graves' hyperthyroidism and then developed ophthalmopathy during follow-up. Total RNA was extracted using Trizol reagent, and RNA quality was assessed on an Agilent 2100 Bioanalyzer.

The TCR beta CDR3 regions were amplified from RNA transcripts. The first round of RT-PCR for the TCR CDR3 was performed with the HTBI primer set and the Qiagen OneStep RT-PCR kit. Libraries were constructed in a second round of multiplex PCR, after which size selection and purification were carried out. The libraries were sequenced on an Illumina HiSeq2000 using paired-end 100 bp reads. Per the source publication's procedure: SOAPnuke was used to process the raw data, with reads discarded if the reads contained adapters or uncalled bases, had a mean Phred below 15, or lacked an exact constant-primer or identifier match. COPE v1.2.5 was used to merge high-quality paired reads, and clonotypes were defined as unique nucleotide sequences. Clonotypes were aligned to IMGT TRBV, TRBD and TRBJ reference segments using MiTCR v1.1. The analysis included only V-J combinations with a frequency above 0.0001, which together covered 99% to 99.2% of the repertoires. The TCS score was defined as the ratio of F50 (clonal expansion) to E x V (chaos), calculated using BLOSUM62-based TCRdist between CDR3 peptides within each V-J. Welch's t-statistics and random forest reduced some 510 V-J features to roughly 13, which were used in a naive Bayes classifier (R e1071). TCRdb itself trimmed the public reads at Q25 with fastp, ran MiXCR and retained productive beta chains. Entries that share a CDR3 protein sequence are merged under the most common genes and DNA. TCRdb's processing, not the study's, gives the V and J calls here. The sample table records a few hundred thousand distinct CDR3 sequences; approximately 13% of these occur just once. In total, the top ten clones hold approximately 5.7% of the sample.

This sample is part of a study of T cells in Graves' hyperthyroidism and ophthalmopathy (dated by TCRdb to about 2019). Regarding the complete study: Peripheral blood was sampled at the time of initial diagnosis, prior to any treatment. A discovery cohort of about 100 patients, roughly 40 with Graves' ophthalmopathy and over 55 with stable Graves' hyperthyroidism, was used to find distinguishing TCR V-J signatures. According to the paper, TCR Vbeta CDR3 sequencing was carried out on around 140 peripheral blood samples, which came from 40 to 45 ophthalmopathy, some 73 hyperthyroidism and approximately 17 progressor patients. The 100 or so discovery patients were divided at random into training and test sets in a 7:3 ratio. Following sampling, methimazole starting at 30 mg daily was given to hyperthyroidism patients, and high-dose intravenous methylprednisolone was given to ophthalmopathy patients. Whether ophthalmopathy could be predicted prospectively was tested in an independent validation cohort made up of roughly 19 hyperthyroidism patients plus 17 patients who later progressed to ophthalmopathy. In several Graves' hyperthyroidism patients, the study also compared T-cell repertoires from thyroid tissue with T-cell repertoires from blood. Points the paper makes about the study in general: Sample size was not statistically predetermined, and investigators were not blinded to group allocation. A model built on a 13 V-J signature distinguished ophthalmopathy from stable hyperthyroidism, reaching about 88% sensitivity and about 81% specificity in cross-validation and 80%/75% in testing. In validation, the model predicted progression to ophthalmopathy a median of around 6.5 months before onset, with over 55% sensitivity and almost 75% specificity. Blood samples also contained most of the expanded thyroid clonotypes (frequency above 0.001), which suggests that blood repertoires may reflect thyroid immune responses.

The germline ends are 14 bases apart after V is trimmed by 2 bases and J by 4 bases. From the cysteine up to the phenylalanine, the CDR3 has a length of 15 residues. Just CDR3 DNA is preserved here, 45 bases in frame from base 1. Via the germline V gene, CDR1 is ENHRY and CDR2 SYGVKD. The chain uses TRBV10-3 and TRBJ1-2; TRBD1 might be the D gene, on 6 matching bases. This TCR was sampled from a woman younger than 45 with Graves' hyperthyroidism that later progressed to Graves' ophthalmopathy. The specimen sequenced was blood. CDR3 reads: CAISEIPDRPYGYTF. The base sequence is TGTGCCATCAGTGAGATCCCGGACAGACCCTATGGCTACACCTTC.